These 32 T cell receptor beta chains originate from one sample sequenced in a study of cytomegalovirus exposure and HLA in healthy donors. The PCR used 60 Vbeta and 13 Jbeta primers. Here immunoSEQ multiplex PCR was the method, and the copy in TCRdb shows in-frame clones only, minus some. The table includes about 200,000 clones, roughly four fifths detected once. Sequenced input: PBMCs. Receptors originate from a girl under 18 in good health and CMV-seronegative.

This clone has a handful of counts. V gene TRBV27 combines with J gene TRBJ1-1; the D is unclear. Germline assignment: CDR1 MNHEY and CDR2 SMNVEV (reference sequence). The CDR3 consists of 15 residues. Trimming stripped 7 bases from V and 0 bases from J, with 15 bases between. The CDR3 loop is CASTPLGSMNTEAFF. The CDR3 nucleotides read TGTGCCAGCACCCCACTGGGGAGTATGAACACTGAAGCTTTCTTT.

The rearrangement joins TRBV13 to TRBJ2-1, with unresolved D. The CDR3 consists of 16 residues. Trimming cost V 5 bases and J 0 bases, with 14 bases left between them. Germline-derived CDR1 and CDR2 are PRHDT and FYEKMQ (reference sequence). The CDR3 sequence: CASSPFWSDSYNEQFF. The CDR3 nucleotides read TGTGCCAGCAGCCCCTTCTGGAGCGACTCCTACAATGAGCAGTTCTTC.

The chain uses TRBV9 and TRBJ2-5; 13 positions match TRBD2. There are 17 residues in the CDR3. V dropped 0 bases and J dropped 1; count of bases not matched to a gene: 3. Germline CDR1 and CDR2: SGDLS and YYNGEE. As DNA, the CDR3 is TGTGCCAGCAGCGTAGGGACTAGCGGGGGAACCCAAGAGACCCAGTACTTC. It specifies CASSVGTSGGTQETQYF.

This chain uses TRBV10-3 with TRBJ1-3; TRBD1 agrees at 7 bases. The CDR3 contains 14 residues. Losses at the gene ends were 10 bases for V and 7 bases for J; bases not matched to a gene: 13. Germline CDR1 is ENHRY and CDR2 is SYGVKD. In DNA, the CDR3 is TGTGCCACCCTAAGTGGGCAGGGGGTTAACACCATATATTTT. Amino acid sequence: CATLSGQGVNTIYF.

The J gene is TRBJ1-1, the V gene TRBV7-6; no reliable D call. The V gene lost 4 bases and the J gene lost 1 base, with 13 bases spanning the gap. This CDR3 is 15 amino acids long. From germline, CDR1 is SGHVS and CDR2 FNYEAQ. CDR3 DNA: TGTGCCAGCAGCTCCTCCATGCTACCGAACACTGAAGCTTTCTTT. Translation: CASSSSMLPNTEAFF.

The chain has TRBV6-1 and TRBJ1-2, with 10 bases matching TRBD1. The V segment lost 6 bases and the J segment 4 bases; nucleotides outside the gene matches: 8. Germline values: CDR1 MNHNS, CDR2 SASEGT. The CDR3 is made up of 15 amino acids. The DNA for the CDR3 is TGTGCCAGCAGCATCGGACAGGGGGGAAGCTATGGCTACACCTTC. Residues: CASSIGQGGSYGYTF.

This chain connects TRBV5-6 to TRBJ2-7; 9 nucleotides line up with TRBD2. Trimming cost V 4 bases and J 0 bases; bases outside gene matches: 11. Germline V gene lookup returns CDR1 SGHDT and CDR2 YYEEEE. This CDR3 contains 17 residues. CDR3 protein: CASSGRGLAPSSYEQYF. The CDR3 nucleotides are TGTGCCAGCAGCGGGCGGGGACTAGCACCTAGCTCCTACGAGCAGTACTTC. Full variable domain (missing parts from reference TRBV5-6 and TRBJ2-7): DAGVTQSPTHLIKTRGQQVTLRCSPKSGHDTVSWYQQALGQGPQFIFQYYEEEERQRGNFPDRFSGHQFPNYSSELNVNALLLGDSALYLCASSGRGLAPSSYEQYFGPGTRLTVT.

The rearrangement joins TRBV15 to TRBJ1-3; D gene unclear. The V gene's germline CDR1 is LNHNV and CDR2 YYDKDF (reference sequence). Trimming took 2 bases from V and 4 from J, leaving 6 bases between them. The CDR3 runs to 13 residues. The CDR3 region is CATSRIEGNTIYF. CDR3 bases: TGTGCCACCAGCAGAATCGAGGGAAACACCATATATTTT.

Here the CDR3 DNA reads TGTGCCAGTAGTACTAGTGGGTCGGATACGCAGTATTTT. Its translation: CASSTSGSDTQYF. The V gene is TRBV19, the J gene TRBJ2-3; no firm D call. CDR1 and CDR2 (germline): LNHDA, SQIVND (reference sequence). The CDR3 runs to 13 residues. Between the trimmed V and J ends, which lost 4 bases and 6 bases, there was a span of 11 bases.

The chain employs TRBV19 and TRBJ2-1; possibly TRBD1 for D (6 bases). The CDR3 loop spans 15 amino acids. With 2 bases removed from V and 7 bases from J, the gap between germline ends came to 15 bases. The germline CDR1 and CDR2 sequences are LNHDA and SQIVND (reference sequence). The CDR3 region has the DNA TGTGCCAGTAGTATAACCAGGGGTCCAATTAATGAGCAGTTCTTC. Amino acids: CASSITRGPINEQFF.

CDR3 residues: CASSSSGLAVRKYF. CDR3 bases: TGTGCCAGCAGTTCATCGGGACTCGCGGTGAGGAAGTACTTC. The chain joins TRBV27 to TRBJ2-5, with a weak D call TRBD2 (6 bases). The CDR3 has 14 amino acids. With 4 bases removed from V and 12 bases from J, the gap between germline ends came to 21 bases. Germline V gene lookup returns CDR1 MNHEY and CDR2 SMNVEV (reference sequence).

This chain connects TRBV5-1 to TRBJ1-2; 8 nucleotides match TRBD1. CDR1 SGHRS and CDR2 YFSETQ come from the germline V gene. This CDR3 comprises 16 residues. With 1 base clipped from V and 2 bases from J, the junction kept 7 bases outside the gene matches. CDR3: CASSLIPNRGNYGYTF. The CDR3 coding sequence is TGCGCCAGCAGCTTGATTCCCAACAGGGGGAACTATGGCTACACCTTC.

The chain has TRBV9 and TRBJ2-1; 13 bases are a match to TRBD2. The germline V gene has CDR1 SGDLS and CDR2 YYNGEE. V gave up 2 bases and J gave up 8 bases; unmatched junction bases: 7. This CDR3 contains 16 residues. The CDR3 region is CASSVRLAGGQDEQFF. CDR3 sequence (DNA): TGTGCCAGCAGCGTTAGACTAGCGGGAGGCCAGGATGAGCAGTTCTTC.

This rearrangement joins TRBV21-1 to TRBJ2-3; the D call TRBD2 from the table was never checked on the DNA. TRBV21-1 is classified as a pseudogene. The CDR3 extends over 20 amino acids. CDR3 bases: TGTGCCAGCAGCAAAGGTTGGTTGGGGCCTAGCGGGGACGCACCCGATACGCAGTATTTT. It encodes CASSKGWLGPSGDAPDTQYF.

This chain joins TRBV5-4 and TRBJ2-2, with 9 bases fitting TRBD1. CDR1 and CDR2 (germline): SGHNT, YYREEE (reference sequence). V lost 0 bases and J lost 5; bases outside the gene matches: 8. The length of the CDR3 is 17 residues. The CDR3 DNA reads TGTGCCAGCAGCTTGGAAACCGGGACAGGGCAGACCGGGGAGCTGTTTTTT. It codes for CASSLETGTGQTGELFF.

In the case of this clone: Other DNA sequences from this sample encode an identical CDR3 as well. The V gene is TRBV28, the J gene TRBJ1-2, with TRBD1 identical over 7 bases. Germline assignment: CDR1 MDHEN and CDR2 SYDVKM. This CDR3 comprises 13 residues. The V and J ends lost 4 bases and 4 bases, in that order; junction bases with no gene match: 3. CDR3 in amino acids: CASSSGQSYGYTF. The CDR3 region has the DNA TGTGCCAGCAGTTCGGGACAGAGCTATGGCTACACCTTC.

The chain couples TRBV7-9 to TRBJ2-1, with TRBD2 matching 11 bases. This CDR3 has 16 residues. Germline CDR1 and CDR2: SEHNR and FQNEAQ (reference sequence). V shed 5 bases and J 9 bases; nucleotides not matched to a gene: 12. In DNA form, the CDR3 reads TGTGCCAGCAGCCACACTAGCGGGAGAGAGAGCGCTGAGCAGTTCTTC. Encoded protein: CASSHTSGRESAEQFF.

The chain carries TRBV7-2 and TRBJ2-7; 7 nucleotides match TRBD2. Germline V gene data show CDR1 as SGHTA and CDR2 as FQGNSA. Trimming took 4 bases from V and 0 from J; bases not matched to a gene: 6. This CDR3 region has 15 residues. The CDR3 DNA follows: TGTGCCAGCAGCTGGCTAGCGGCGAGCTCCTACGAGCAGTACTTC. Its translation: CASSWLAASSYEQYF.

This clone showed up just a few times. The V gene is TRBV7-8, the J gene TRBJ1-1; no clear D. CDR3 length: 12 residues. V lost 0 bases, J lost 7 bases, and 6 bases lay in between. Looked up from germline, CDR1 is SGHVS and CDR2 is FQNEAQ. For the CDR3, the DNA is TGTGCCAGCAGCTTAGCGCCGGGTGAAGCTTTCTTT. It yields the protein CASSLAPGEAFF. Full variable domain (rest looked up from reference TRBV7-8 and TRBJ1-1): GAGVSQSPRYKVAKRGQDVALRCDPISGHVSLFWYQQALGQGPEFLTYFQNEAQLDKSGLPSDRFFAERPEGSVSTLKIQRTQQEDSAVYLCASSLAPGEAFFGQGTRLTVV.

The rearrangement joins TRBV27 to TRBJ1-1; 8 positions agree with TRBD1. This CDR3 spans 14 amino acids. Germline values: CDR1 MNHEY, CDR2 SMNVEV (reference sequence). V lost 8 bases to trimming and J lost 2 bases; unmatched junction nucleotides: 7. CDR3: CASRKQGGNTEAFF. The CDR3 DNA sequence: TGTGCCAGCCGGAAACAGGGGGGTAACACTGAAGCTTTCTTT.

CDR3 nucleotide sequence: TGTGCCAGCAGTTACACAGGGCAGGGGGACAATCAGCCCCAGCATTTT. Protein: CASSYTGQGDNQPQHF. The V gene is TRBV6-6, the J gene TRBJ1-5; 7 bases match TRBD1. Per the germline V gene, CDR1 is MNHNY and CDR2 is SVGAGI (reference sequence). V lost 2 bases to trimming and J lost 3 bases; unmatched junction nucleotides: 7. This CDR3 is 16 amino acids long.

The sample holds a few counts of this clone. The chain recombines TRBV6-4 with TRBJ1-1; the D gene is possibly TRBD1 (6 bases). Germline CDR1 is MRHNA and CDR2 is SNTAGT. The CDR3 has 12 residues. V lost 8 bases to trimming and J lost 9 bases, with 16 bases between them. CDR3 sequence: CASRDPRGKAFF. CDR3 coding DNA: TGTGCCAGCCGAGACCCCAGGGGCAAAGCTTTCTTT.

This CDR3 is CASSFFAGVNNEQFF. The CDR3 coding sequence is TGTGCCAGCAGCTTTTTTGCGGGAGTAAACAATGAGCAGTTCTTC. The chain joins TRBV7-2 to TRBJ2-1; TRBD2 matches at 7 bases. This CDR3 comprises 15 residues. Germline CDR1 reads SGHTA; CDR2 reads FQGNSA. V gave up 3 bases and J gave up 5 bases; unmatched junction bases: 7.

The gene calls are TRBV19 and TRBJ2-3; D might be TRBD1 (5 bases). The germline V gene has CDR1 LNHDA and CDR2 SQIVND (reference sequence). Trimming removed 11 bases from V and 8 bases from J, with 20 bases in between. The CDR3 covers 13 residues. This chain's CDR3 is CAGAESGSRTQYF. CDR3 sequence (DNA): TGTGCCGGGGCCGAGTCAGGGTCCCGTACGCAGTATTTT.

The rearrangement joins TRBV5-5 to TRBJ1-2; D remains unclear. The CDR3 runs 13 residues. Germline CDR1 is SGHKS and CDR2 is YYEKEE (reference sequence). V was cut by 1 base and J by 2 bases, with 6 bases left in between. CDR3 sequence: CASSLIQNYGYTF. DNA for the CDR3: TGTGCCAGCAGCTTGATACAGAACTATGGCTACACCTTC.

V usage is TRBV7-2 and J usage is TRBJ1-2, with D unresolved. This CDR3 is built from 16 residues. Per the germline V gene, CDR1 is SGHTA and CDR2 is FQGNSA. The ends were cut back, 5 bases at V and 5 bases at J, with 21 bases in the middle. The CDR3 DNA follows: TGTGCCAGCAGCCTGACCTTAACCGGGGAGAAGTATGGCTACACCTTC. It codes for CASSLTLTGEKYGYTF.

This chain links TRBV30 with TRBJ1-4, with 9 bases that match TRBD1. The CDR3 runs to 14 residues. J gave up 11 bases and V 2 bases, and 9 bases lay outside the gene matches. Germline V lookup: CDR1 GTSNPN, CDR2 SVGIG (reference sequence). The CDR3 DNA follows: TGTGCCTGGAGTCGGGGACAGGGCGAAGGGAAACTGTTTTTT. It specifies CAWSRGQGEGKLFF.

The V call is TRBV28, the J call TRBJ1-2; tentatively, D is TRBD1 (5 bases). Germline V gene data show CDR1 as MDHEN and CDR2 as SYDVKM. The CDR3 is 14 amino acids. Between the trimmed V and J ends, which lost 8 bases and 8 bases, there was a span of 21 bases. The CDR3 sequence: CASVLGALVGGYTF. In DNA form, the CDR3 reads TGTGCCAGCGTCCTTGGGGCTCTTGTGGGAGGCTACACCTTC.

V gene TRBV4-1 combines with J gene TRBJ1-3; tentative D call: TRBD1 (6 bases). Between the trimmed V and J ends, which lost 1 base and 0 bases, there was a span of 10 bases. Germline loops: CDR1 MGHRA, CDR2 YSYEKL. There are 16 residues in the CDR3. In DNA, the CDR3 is TGCGCCAGCAGCCAAGCGGAGACAGGCTCTGGAAACACCATATATTTT. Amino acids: CASSQAETGSGNTIYF.

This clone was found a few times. CDR3 protein: CASSYSGAGPTIYF. In DNA, the CDR3 is TGTGCCAGCAGTTACTCAGGGGCCGGGCCCACCATATATTTT. The rearrangement links TRBV6-5 to TRBJ1-3; tentatively, D is TRBD1 (5 bases). From germline, CDR1 is MNHEY and CDR2 SVGAGI. V was pared by 0 bases and J by 9 bases, with 12 bases between. The CDR3 contains 14 residues.

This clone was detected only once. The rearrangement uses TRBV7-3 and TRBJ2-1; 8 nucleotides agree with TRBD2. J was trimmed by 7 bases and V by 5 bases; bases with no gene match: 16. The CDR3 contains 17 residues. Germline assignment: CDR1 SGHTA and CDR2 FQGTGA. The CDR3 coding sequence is TGTGCCAGCAGCCCACTCCTAACTAGCGGCCCTGGGAATGAGCAGTTCTTC. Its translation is CASSPLLTSGPGNEQFF.

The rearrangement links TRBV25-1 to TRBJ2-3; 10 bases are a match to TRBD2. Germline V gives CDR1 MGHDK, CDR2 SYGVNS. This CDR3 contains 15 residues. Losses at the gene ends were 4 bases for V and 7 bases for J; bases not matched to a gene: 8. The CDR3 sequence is CASSVPASGSYTQYF. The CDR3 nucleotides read TGTGCCAGCAGTGTGCCGGCTAGCGGGAGTTATACGCAGTATTTT.